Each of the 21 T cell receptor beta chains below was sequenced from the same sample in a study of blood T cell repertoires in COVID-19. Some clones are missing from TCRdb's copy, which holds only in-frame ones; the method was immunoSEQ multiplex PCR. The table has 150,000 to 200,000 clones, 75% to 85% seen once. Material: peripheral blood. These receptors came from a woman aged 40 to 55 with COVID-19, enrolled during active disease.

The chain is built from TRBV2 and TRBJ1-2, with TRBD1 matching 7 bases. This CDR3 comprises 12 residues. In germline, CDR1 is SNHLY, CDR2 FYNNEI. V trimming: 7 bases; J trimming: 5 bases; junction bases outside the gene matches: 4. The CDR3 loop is CASNRGSYGYTF. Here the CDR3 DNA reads TGTGCCAGCAACAGGGGTTCGTATGGCTACACCTTC.

CDR3 DNA sequence: TGTGCCAGTACCTCCAGAGCGGTTTATGCAGGGGATGGCTACACCTTC. Translating gives CASTSRAVYAGDGYTF. The genes are TRBV19 and TRBJ1-2, with D tentatively TRBD1 (6 bases). The V and J ends lost 7 bases and 6 bases respectively, with 24 bases between them. The CDR3 has 16 amino acids. From germline, CDR1 is LNHDA and CDR2 SQIVND (reference sequence). The full variable domain, its missing parts supplied by reference TRBV19 and TRBJ1-2, is DGGITQSPKYLFRKEGQNVTLSCEQNLNHDAMYWYRQDPGQGLRLIYYSQIVNDFQKGDIAEGYSVSREKKESFPLTVTSAQKNPTAFYLCASTSRAVYAGDGYTFGSGTRLTVV.

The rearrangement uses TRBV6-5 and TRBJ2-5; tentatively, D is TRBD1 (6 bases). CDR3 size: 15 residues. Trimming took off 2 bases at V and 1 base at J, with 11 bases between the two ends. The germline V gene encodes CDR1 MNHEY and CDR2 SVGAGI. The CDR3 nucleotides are TGTGCCAGCAGTTACCAAGGGACACCCCAAGAGACCCAGTACTTC. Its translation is CASSYQGTPQETQYF.

The CDR3 sequence: CASSFGGGASTDTQYF. The CDR3 nucleotides read TGTGCCAGCAGCTTTGGCGGGGGGGCCTCCACAGATACGCAGTATTTT. The V call is TRBV11-1, the J call TRBJ2-3, with 9 positions matching TRBD2. The length of the CDR3 is 16 residues. Trimming cost V 3 bases and J 2 bases; bases outside gene matches: 6. Germline V gene lookup returns CDR1 SGHAT and CDR2 FQDESV (reference sequence).

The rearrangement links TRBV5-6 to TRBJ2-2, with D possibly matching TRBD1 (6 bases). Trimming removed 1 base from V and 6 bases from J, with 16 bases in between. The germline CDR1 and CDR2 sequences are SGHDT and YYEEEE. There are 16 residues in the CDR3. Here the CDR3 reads CASSLLTGSFPGELFF. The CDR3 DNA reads TGTGCCAGCAGCTTGTTAACAGGGAGTTTCCCCGGGGAGCTGTTTTTT.

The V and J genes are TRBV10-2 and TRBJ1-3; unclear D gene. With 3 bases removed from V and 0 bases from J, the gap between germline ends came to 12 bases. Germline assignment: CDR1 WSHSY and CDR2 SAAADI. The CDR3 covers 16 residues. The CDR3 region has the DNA TGCGCCAGCAGTGAAACGGGTCCATACTCTGGAAACACCATATATTTT. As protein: CASSETGPYSGNTIYF.

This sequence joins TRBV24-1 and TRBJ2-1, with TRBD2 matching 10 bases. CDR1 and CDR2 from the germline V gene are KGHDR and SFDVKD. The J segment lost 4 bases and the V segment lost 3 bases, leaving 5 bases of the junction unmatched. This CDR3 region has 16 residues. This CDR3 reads CATSDPLAGAYNEQFF. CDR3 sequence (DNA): TGTGCCACCAGTGATCCCCTAGCGGGAGCGTACAATGAGCAGTTCTTC.

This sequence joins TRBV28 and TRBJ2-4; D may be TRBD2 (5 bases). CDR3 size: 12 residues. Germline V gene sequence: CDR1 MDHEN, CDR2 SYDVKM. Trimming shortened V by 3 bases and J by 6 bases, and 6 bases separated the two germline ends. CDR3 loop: CASSFGINIQYF. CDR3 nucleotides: TGTGCCAGCAGTTTCGGGATAAACATTCAGTACTTC.

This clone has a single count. The CDR3 protein is CASSLGRGFEQYV. The DNA of the CDR3 is TGTGCCAGCAGCTTGGGCAGGGGGTTCGAGCAGTACGTC. The rearrangement uses TRBV5-4 and TRBJ2-7, with 7 nucleotides matching TRBD1. Germline V CDR1 and CDR2: SGHNT, YYREEE (reference sequence). V shed 0 bases, J shed 6 bases, and the junction held 3 bases outside the gene matches. The CDR3 runs to 13 residues.

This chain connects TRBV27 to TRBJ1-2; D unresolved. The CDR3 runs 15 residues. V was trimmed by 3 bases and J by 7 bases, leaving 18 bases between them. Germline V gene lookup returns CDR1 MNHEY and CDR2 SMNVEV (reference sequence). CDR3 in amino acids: CASSFAGFLSRGYTF. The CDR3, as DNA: TGTGCCAGCAGTTTTGCAGGTTTCCTTTCACGTGGCTACACCTTC.

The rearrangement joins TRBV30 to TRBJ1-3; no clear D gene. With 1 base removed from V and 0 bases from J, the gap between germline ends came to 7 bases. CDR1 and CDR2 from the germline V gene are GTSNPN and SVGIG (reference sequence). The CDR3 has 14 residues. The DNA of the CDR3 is TGTGCCTGGAGTGGTTATTACTCTGGAAACACCATATATTTT. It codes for CAWSGYYSGNTIYF.

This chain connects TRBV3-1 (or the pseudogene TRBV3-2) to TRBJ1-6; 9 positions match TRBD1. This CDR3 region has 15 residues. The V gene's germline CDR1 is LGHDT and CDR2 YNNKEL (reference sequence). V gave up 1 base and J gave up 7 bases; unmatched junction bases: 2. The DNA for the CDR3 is TGTGCCAGCAGCCAAGGGGACAGGGTCAATTCACCCCTCCACTTT. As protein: CASSQGDRVNSPLHF.

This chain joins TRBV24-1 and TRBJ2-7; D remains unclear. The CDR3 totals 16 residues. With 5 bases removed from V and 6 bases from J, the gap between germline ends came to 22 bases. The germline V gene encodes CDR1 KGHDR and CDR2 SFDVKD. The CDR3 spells CATSVRNLSEACEQYV. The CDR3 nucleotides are TGTGCCACCAGTGTCCGAAATCTATCCGAGGCCTGCGAGCAGTACGTC.

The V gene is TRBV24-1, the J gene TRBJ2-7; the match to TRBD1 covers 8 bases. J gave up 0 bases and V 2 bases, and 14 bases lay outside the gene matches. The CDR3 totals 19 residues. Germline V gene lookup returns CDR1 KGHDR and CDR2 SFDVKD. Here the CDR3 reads CATSDYPETGEKISYEQYF. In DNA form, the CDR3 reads TGTGCCACCAGTGATTACCCGGAGACAGGGGAGAAGATCTCCTACGAGCAGTACTTC.

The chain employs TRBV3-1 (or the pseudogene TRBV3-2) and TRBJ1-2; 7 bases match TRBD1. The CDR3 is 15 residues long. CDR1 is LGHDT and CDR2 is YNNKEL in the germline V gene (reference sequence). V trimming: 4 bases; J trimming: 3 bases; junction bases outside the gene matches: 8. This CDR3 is CASSPRTGVYYGYTF. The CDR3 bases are TGTGCCAGCAGCCCGCGGACAGGAGTCTACTATGGCTACACCTTC.

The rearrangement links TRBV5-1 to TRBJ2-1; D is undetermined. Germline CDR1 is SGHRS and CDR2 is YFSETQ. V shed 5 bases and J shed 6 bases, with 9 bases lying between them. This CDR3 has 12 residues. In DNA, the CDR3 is TGCGCCAGCAGTCAACTCGGCAATGAGCAGTTCTTC. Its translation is CASSQLGNEQFF.

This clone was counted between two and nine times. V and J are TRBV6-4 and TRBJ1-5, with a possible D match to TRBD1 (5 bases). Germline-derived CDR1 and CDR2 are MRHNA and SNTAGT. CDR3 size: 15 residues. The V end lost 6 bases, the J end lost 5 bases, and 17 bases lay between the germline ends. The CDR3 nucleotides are TGTGCCAGCAGCGCTGTATGGGGCTCCGATCAGCCCCAGCATTTT. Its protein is CASSAVWGSDQPQHF.

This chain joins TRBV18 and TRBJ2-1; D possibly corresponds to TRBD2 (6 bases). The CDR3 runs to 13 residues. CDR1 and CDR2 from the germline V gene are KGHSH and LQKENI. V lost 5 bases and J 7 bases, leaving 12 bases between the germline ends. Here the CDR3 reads CASSGDGGNEQFF. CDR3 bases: TGTGCCAGCTCAGGAGACGGGGGTAATGAGCAGTTCTTC.

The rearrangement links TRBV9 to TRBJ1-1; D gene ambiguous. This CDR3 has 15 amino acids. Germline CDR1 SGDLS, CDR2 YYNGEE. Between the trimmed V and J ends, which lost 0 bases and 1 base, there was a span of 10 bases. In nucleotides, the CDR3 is TGTGCCAGCAGCGTAGAGAGCGAGAGGAACACTGAAGCTTTCTTT. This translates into CASSVESERNTEAFF.

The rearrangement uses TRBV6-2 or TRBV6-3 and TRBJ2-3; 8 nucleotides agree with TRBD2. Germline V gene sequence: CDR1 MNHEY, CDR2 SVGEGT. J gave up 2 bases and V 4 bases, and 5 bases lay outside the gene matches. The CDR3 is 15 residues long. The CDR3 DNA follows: TGTGCCAGCAGTTTTAGCGGGGTTAACACAGATACGCAGTATTTT. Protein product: CASSFSGVNTDTQYF.

Here the CDR3 DNA reads TGTGCCAGCAGTTTTAGGACAGGGCAGGCTAATGAAAAACTGTTTTTT. As protein: CASSFRTGQANEKLFF. The rearrangement links TRBV28 to TRBJ1-4, with 8 bases fitting TRBD1. Per germline, CDR1 MDHEN and CDR2 SYDVKM. V shed 3 bases, J shed 3 bases, and the junction held 6 bases outside the gene matches. CDR3 length: 16 residues.